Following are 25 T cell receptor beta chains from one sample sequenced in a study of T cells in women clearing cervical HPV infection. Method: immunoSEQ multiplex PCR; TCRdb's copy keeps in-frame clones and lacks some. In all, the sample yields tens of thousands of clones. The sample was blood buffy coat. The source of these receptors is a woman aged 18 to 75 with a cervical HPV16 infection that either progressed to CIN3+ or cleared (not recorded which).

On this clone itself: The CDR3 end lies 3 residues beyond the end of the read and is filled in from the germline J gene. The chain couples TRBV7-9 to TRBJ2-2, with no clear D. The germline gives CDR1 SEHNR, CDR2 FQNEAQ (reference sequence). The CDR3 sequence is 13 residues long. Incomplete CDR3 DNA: TGTGCCAGCAGCTCAACAGTTAATGAAAAG. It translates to CASSSTVNEK. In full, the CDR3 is CASSSTVNEKLFF. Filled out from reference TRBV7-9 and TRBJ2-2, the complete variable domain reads DTGVSQNPRHKITKRGQNVTFRCDPISEHNRLYWYRQTLGQGPEFLTYFQNEAQLEKSRLLSDRFSAERPKGSFSTLEIQRTEQGDSAMYLCASSSTVNEKLFFGEGSRLTVL.

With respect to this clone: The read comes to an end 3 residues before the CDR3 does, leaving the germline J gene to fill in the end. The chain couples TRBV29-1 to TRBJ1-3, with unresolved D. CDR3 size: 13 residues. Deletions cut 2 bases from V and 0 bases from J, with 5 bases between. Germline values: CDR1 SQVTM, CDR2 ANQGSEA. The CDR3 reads CSVEISSGNTIYF. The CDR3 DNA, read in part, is TGCAGCGTTGAAATTAGCTCTGGAAACACC.

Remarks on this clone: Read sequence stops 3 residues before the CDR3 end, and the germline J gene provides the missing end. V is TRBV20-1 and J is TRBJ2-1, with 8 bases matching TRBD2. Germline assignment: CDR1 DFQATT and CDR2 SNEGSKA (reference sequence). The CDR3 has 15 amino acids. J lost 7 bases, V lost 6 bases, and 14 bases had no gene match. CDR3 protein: CSAGGVMAGGNEQFF. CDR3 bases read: TGCAGTGCGGGGGGTGTAATGGCGGGAGGAAATGAG.

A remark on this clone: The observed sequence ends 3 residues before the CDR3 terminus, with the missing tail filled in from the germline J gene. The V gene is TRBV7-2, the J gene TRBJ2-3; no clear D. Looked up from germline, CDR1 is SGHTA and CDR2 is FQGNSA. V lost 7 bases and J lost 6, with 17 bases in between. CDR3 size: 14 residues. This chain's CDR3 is CASTPRKGRDTQYF. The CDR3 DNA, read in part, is TGTGCCAGCACCCCCAGGAAGGGTCGGGATACG.

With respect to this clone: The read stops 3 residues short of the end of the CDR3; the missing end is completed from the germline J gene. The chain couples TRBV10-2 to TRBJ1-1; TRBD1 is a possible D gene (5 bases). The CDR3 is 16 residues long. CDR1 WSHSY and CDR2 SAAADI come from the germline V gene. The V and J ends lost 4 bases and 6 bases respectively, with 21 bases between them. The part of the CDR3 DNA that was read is TGCGCCAGCAGTGTGGGAAGGACACCCCGGGCCCCTGAA. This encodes CASSVGRTPRAPE. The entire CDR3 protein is CASSVGRTPRAPEAFF.

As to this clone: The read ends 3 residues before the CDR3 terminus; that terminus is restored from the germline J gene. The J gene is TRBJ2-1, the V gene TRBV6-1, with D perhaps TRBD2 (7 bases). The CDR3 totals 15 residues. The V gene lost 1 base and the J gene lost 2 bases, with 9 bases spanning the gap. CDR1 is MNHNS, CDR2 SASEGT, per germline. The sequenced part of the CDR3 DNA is TGTGCCAGCAGTGAAGGGCGGGGGCCCTACAATGAG. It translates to CASSEGRGPYNE. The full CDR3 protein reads CASSEGRGPYNEQFF.

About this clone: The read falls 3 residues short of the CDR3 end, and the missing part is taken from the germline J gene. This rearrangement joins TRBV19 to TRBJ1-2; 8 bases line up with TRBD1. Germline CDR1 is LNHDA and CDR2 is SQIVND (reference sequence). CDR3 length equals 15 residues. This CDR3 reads CASSIRAGGKDDYTF. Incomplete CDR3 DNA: TGTGCCAGTAGTATTCGGGCAGGGGGCAAGGATGAC.

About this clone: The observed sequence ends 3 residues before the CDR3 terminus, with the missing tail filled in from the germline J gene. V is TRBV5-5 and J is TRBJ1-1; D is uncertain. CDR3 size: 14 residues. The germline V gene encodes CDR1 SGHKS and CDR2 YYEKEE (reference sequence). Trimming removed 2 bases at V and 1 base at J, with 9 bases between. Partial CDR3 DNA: TGTGCCAGCAGCTTTCGATCGGGGAACACTGAA. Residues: CASSFRSGNTE. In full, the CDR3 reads CASSFRSGNTEAFF.

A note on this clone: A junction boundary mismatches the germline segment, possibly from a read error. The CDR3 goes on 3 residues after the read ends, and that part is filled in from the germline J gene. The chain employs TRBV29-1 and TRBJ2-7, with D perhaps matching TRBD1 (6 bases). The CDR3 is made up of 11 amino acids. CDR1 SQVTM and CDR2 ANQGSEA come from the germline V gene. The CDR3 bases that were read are TGCAGCGCTGAAAGGGGGTTCGAG. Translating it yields CSAERGFE. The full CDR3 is CSAERGFEQYF.

CDR3 region: CASRQLMNTEAFF. CDR3 DNA, as far as it was read: TGTGCCAGCAGACAGCTCATGAACACTGAA. The rearrangement uses TRBV2 and TRBJ1-1; D is ambiguous. The sequenced fragment ends 3 residues before the CDR3 boundary, so the rest is inferred from the germline J gene. Germline values: CDR1 SNHLY, CDR2 FYNNEI. The CDR3 consists of 13 residues. V lost 6 bases and J lost 0, with 8 bases in between.

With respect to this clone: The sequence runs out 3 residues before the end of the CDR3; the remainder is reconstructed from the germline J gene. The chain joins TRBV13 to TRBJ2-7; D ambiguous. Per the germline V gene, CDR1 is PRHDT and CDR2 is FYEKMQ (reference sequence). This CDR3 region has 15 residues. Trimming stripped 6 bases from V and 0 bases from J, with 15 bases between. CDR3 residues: CASRTRFRPSYEQYF. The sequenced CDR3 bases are TGTGCCAGCAGAACGAGGTTCAGGCCCTCCTACGAG. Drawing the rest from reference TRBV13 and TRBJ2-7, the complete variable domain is AAGVIQSPRHLIKEKRETATLKCYPIPRHDTVYWYQQGPGQDPQFLISFYEKMQSDKGSIPDRFSAQQFSDYHSELNMSSLELGDSALYFCASRTRFRPSYEQYFGPGTRLTVT.

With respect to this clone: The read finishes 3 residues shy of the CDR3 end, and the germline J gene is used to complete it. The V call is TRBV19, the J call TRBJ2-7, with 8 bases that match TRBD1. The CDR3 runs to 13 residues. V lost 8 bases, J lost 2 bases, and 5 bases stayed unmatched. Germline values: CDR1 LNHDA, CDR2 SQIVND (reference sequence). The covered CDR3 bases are TGTGCCAGTGGCACACAGGGGGCCTACGAG. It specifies CASGTQGAYE. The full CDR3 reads CASGTQGAYEQYF. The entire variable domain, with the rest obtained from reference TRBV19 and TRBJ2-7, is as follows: DGGITQSPKYLFRKEGQNVTLSCEQNLNHDAMYWYRQDPGQGLRLIYYSQIVNDFQKGDIAEGYSVSREKKESFPLTVTSAQKNPTAFYLCASGTQGAYEQYFGPGTRLTVT.

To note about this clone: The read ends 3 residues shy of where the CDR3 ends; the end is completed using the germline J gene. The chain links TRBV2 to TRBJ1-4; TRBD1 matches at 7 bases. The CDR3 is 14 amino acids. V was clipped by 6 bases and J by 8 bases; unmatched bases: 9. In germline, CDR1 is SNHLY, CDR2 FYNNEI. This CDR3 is CASRNDRVREKLFF. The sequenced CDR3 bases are TGTGCCAGCAGAAACGACAGGGTTCGGGAAAAA.

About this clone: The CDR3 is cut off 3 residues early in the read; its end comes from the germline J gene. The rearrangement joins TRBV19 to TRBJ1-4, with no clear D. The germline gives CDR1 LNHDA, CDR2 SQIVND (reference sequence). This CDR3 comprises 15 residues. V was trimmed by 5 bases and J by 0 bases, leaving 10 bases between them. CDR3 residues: CASSAGGTTNEKLFF. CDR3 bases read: TGTGCCAGTAGTGCGGGCGGGACAACTAATGAAAAA.

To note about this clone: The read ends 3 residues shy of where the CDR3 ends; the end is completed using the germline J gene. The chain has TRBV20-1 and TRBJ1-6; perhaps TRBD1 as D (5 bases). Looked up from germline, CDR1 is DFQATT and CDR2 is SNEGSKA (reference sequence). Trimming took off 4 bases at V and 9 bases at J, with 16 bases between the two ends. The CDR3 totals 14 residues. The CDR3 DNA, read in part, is TGCAGTGCTACCCTTTCGGGGGGGGGTTCACCC. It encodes CSATLSGGGSP. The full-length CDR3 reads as CSATLSGGGSPLHF.

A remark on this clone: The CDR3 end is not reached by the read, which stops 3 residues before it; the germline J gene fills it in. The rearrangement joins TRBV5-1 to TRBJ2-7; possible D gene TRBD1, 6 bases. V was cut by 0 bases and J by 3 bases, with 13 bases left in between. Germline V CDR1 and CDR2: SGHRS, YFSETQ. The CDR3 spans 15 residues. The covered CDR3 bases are TGCGCCAGCAGCTTGGCCCAGGGACACCTCTACGAG. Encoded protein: CASSLAQGHLYE. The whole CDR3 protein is CASSLAQGHLYEQYF.

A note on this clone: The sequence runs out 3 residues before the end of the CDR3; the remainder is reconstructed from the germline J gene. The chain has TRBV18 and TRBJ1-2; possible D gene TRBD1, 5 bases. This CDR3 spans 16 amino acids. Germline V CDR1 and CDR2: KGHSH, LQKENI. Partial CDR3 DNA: TGTGCCAGCTCACCACGGGGCGGGGGGTCCTACAATGAC. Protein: CASSPRGGGSYND. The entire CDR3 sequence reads CASSPRGGGSYNDYTF.

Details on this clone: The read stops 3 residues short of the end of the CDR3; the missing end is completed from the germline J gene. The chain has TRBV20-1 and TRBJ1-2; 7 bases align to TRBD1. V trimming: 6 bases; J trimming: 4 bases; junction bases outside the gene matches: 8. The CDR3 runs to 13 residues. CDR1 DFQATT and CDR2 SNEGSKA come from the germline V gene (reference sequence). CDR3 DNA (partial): TGCAGTGCCGACCAAGGGGGCATCTATGGC. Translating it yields CSADQGGIYG. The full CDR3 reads CSADQGGIYGYTF.

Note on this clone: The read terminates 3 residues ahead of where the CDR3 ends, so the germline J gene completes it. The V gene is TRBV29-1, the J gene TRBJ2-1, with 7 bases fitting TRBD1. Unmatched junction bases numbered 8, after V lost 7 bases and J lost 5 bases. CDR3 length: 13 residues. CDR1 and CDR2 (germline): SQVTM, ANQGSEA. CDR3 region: CSGIQGFHNEQFF. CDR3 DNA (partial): TGCAGCGGCATACAGGGGTTCCACAATGAG.

This CDR3 reads CASEQVPYEQYF. Partial CDR3 DNA: TGTGCCAGCGAGCAGGTACCCTACGAG. The chain uses TRBV2 and TRBJ2-7; the D is unclear. The read terminates 3 residues ahead of where the CDR3 ends, so the germline J gene completes it. CDR1 is SNHLY, CDR2 FYNNEI, per germline. The CDR3 spans 12 residues. V gave up 8 bases and J gave up 2 bases, with 10 bases separating them.

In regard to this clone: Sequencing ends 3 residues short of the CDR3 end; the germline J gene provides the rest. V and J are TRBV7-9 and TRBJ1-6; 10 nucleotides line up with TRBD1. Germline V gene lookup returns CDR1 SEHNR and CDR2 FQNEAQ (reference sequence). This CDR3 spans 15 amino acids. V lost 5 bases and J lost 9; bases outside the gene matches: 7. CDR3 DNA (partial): TGTGCCAGCAGCCGAACGGGACAGGGGTTTTCACCC. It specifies CASSRTGQGFSP. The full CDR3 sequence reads CASSRTGQGFSPLHF.

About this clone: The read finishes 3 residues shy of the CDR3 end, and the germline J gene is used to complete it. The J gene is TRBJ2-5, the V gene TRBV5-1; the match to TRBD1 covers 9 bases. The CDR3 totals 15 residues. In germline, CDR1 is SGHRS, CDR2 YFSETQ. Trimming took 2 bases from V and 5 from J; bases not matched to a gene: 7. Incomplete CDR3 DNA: TGCGCCAGCAGCTTACAATCCGGACAGGGGGAGACC. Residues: CASSLQSGQGET. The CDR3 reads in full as CASSLQSGQGETQYF.

The CDR3 protein is CASSETRSTGELFF. The covered CDR3 bases are TGTGCCAGCAGTGAGACAAGATCCACCGGGGAG. The gene calls are TRBV6-1 and TRBJ2-2; D call uncertain. The read gets to within 3 residues of the CDR3 end, and the germline J gene fills in the rest. This CDR3 spans 14 amino acids. Trimming took 3 bases from V and 4 from J, leaving 9 bases between them. Germline V CDR1 and CDR2: MNHNS, SASEGT.

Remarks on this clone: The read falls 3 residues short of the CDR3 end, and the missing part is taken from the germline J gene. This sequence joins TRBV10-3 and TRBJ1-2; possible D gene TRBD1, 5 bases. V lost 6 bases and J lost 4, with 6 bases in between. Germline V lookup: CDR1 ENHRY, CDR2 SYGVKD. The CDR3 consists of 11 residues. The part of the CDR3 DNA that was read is TGTGCCATCAGGGGGGGCTATGGC. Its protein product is CAIRGGYG. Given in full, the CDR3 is CAIRGGYGYTF.

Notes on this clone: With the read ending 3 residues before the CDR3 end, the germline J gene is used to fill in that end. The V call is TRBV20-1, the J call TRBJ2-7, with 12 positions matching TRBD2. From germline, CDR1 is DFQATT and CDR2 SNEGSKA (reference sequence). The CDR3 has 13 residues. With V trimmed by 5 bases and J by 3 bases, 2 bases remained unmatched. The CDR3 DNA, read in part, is TGCAGTGCTCTAGCGGGGGGGTTCTACGAG. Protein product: CSALAGGFYE. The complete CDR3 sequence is CSALAGGFYEQYF.